The 8 T cell receptor beta chains below were found in one sample sequenced in a study of shared clonotypes between healthy human individuals. Data came from immunoSEQ multiplex PCR; TCRdb stores just in-frame clones and leaves some out. The sample carries under 1 million clones, 80% to 95% recorded once. It was CD45RO-negative cells, positively selected for CCR7, that made up naive CD8 cells, with terminally differentiated effector memory CD45RA+ cells excluded. Sequencing was performed on naive CD8+ T cells sorted from blood. These TCRs come from a man aged 25 to 40 in good health.

This rearrangement joins TRBV5-7 to TRBJ2-7; TRBD2 matches at 15 bases. TRBV5-7 is marked as an open reading frame, function uncertain. J lost 2 bases, V lost 4 bases, and 13 bases had no gene match. The CDR3 is made up of 19 amino acids. The CDR3 sequence: CASSPKAGLAGGSTYEQYF. The DNA for the CDR3 is TGTGCCAGCAGCCCCAAGGCGGGACTAGCGGGAGGCAGCACCTACGAGCAGTACTTC.

V usage is TRBV7-9 and J usage is TRBJ2-2, with TRBD1 matching 9 bases. Germline values: CDR1 SEHNR, CDR2 FQNEAQ (reference sequence). Trimming removed 5 bases from V and 11 bases from J; junction bases left unmatched: 3. This CDR3 has 12 amino acids. Here the CDR3 reads CASSLDRGELFF. DNA for the CDR3: TGTGCCAGCAGCCTGGACAGGGGAGAGCTGTTTTTT.

The rearrangement joins TRBV4-1 to TRBJ2-5; 12 nucleotides align to TRBD2. This CDR3 is 16 amino acids long. V trimming: 0 bases; J trimming: 4 bases; junction bases outside the gene matches: 3. CDR1 and CDR2 from the germline V gene are MGHRA and YSYEKL. The DNA for the CDR3 is TGCGCCAGCAGCCAAGAACCTAGCGGGAGGGGAGAGACCCAGTACTTC. The encoded protein is CASSQEPSGRGETQYF.

The rearrangement links TRBV28 to TRBJ2-5; tentatively, D is TRBD1 or TRBD2 (5 bases each). The CDR3 runs to 12 residues. Germline V gene data show CDR1 as MDHEN and CDR2 as SYDVKM. Trimming cost V 7 bases and J 5 bases, with 11 bases left between them. CDR3: CASNPGRETQYF. CDR3 DNA sequence: TGTGCCAGCAACCCGGGACGGGAGACCCAGTACTTC.

The rearrangement joins TRBV21-1 to TRBJ2-3; the table's D call, TRBD2, was not checked against the DNA. TRBV21-1 is a pseudogene segment. The CDR3 contains 15 residues. CDR3 in amino acids: CASSLQSGGKDTQYF. CDR3 DNA sequence: TGTGCCAGCAGCCTACAAAGCGGGGGTAAGGATACGCAGTATTTT.

J is TRBJ1-5 and V is TRBV6-1, with no clear D. The V and J ends lost 11 bases and 6 bases respectively, with 20 bases between them. CDR3 length: 14 amino acids. The germline gives CDR1 MNHNS, CDR2 SASEGT. CDR3 loop: CASQGGEVRQPQHF. In DNA, the CDR3 is TGTGCCTCCCAAGGCGGGGAAGTGCGTCAGCCCCAGCATTTT.

The CDR3 sequence: CASSFGAASTDTQYF. The CDR3 DNA follows: TGCGCCAGCAGCTTTGGGGCAGCTAGCACAGATACGCAGTATTTT. This chain links TRBV5-1 with TRBJ2-3, with a tentative D call TRBD1 (5 bases). Germline V gives CDR1 SGHRS, CDR2 YFSETQ. V lost 2 bases to trimming and J lost 0 bases, with 10 bases between them. The CDR3 loop spans 15 amino acids.

V usage is TRBV7-9 and J usage is TRBJ2-1; D might be TRBD2 (6 bases). This CDR3 is built from 13 residues. Germline V gene lookup returns CDR1 SEHNR and CDR2 FQNEAQ (reference sequence). Trimming shortened V by 2 bases and J by 10 bases, and 12 bases separated the two germline ends. CDR3 amino acids: CASSLSGSGEQFF. In DNA, the CDR3 is TGTGCCAGCAGCTTAAGCGGGTCGGGAGAGCAGTTCTTC.